This T cell receptor beta chain is drawn from a study of technical replicates of blood from a few donors. The protocol was immunoSEQ multiplex PCR, while the TCRdb copy is restricted to in-frame clones and leaves out a portion. The data show about 79,000 clones, more than 90% seen once. Trimming removed 5 bases from V and 2 bases from J, with 11 bases in between. This CDR3 spans 14 amino acids. Sequencing was done on a sample of T cells isolated from PBMCs. The sequence was collected from a human donor in good health. Some clones in this sample may be carry-over from other donors' samples. V is TRBV5-3 and J is TRBJ1-5; D is unresolved. TRBV5-3 is an open reading frame whose function is uncertain. CDR3 residues: CARRGLSGNQPQHF. In nucleotides, the CDR3 is TGTGCCAGAAGGGGCCTTTCGGGCAATCAGCCCCAGCATTTT.